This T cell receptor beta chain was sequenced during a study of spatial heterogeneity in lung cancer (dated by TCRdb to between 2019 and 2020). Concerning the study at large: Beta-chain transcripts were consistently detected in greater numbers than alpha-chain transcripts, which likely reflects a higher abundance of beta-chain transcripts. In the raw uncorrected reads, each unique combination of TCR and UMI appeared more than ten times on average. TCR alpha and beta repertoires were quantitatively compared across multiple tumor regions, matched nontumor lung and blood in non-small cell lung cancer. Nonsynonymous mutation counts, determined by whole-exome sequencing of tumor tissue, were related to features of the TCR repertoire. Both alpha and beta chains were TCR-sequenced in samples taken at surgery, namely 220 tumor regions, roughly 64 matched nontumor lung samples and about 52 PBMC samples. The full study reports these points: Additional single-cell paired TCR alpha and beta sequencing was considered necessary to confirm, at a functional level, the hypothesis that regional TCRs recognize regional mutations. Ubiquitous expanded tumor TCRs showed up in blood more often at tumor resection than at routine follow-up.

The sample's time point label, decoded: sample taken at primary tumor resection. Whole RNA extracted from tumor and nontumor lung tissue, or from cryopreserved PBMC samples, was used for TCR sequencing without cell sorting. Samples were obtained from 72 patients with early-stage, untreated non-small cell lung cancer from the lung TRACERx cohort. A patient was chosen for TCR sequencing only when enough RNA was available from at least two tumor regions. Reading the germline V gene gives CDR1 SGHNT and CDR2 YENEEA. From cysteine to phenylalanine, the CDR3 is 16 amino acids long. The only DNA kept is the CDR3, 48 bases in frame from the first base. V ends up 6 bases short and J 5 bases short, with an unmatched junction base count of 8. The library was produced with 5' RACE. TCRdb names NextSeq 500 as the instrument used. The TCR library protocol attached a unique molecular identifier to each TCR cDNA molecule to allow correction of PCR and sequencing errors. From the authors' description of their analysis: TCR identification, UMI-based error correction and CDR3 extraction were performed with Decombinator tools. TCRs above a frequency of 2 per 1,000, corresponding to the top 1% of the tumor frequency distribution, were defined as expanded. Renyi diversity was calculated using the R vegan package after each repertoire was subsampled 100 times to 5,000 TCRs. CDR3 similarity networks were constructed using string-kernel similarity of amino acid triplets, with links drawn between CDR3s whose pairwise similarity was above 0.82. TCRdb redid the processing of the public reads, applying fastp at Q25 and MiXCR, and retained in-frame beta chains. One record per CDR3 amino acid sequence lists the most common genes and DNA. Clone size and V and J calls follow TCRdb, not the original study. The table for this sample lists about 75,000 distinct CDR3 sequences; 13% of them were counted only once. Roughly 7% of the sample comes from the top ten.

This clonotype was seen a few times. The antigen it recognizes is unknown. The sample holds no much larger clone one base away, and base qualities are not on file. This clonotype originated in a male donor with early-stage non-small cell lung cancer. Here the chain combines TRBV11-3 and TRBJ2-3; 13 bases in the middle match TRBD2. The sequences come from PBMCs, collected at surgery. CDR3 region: CASSKRTSGRQDTQYF. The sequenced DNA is TGTGCCAGCAGTAAGAGGACTAGCGGGAGACAAGATACGCAGTATTTT.